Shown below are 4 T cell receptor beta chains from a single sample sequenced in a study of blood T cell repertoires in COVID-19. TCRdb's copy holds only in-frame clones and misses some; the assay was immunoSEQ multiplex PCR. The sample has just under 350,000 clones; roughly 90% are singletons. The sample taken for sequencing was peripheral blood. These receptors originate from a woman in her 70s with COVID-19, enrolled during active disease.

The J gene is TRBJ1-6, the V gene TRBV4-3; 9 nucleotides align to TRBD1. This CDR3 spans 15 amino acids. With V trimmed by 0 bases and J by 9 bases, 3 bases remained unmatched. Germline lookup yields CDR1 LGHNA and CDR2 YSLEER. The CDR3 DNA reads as TGCGCCAGCAGCCAAGAGGGACAGGGAAGTTCACCCCTCCACTTT. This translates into CASSQEGQGSSPLHF.

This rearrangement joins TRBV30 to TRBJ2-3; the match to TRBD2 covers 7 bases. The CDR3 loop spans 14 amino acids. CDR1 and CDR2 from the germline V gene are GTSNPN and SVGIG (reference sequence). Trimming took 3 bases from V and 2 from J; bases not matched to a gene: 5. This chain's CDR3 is CAWRGGGSTDTQYF. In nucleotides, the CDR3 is TGTGCCTGGAGAGGCGGGGGTTCCACAGATACGCAGTATTTT.

Here the CDR3 reads CASSLGQGAVVEQYF. The CDR3 DNA follows: TGTGCCAGCAGCCTGGGACAGGGTGCTGTAGTGGAGCAGTACTTC. The rearrangement joins TRBV7-9 to TRBJ2-7, with 9 bases that match TRBD1. With V trimmed by 5 bases and J by 7 bases, 12 bases remained unmatched. CDR1 SEHNR and CDR2 FQNEAQ come from the germline V gene (reference sequence). The CDR3 runs 15 residues.

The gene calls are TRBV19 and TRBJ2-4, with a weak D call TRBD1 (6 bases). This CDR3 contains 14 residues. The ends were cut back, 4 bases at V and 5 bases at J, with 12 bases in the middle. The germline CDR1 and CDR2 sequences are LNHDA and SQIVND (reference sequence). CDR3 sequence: CASSTGAVENIQYF. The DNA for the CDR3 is TGTGCCAGTAGTACAGGGGCGGTGGAAAACATTCAGTACTTC.